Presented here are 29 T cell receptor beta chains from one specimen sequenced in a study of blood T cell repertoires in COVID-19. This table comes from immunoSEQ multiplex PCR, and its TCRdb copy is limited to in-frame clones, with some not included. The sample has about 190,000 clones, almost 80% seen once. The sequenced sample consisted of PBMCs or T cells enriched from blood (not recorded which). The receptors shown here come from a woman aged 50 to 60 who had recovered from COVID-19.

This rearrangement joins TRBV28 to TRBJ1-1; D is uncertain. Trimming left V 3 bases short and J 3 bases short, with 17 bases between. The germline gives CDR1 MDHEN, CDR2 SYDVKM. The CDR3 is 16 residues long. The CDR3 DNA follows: TGTGCCAGCAGTTTCCCCACCACAGTCTTCTACACTGAAGCTTTCTTT. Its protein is CASSFPTTVFYTEAFF.

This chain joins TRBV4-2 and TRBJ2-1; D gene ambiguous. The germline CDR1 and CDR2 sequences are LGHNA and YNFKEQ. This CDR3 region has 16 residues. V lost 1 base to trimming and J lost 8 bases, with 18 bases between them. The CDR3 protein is CASSQASGSVFDEQFF. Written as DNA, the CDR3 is TGTGCCAGCAGCCAAGCTTCGGGTTCAGTTTTCGATGAGCAGTTCTTC.

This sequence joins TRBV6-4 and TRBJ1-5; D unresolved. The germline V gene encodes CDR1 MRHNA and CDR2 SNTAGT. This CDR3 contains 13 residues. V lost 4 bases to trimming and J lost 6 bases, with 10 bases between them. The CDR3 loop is CASSAEEGQPQHF. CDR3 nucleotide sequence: TGTGCCAGCAGTGCCGAAGAGGGTCAGCCCCAGCATTTT.

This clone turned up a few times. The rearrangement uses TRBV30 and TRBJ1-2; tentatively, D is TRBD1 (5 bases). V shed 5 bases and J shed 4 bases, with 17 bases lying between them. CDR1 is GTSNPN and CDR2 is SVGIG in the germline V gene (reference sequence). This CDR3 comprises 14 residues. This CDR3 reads CAWQEGTGSYGYTF. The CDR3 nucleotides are TGTGCCTGGCAGGAGGGGACGGGGAGCTATGGCTACACCTTC.

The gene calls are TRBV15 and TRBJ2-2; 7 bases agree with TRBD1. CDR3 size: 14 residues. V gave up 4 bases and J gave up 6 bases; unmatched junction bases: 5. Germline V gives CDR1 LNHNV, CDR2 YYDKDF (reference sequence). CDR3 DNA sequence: TGTGCCACCAGCATAGACAGGGCAGCCGGGGAGCTGTTTTTT. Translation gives CATSIDRAAGELFF.

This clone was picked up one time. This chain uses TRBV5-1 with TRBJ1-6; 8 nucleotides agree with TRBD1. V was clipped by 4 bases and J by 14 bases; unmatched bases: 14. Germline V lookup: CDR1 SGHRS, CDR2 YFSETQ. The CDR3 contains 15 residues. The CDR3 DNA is TGCGCCAGCAGCCCTCTCGGAGGGGCACAGGGGGCCCTCCACTTT. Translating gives CASSPLGGAQGALHF. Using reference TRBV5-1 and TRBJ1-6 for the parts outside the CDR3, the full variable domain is KAGVTQTPRYLIKTRGQQVTLSCSPISGHRSVSWYQQTPGQGLQFLFEYFSETQRNKGNFPGRFSGRQFSNSRSEMNVSTLELGDSALYLCASSPLGGAQGALHFGNGTRLTVT.

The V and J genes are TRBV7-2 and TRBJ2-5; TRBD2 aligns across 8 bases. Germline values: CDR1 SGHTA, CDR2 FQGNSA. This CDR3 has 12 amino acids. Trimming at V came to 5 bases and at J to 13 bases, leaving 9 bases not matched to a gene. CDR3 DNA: TGTGCCAGCAGCCCAGACCTCAGCGGGAGGTACTTC. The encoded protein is CASSPDLSGRYF.

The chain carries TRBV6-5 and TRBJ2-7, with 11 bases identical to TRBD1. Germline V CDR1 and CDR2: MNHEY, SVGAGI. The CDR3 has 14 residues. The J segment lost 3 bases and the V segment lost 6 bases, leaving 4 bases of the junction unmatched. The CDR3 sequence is CASSVGQGVYEQYF. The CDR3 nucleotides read TGTGCCAGCAGCGTGGGACAGGGGGTCTACGAGCAGTACTTC.

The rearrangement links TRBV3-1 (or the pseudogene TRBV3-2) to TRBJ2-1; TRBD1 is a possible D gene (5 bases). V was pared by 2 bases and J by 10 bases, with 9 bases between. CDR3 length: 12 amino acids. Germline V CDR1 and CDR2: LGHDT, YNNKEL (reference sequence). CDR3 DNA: TGTGCCAGCAGCCAAAAAGGGGCAGAGCAGTTCTTC. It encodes CASSQKGAEQFF.

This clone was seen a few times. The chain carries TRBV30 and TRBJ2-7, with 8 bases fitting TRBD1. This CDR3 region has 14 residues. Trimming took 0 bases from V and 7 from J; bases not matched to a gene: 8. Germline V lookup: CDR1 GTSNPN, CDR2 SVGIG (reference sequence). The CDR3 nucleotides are TGTGCCTGGAGTGTATTGCAGGGGGCTCGGGAGCAGTACTTC. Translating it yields CAWSVLQGAREQYF.

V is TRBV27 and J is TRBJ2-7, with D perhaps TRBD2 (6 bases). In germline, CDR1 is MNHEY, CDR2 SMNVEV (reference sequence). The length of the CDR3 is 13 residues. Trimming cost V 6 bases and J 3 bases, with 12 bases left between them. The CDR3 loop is CASSPPGVYEQYF. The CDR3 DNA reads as TGTGCCAGCAGCCCCCCGGGGGTCTACGAGCAGTACTTC.

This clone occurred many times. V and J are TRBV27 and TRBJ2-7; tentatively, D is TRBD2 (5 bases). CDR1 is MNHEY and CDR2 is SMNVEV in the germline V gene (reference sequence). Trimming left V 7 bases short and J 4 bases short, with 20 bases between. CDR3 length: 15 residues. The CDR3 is CASKSLEGFGYEQYF. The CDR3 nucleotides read TGTGCCAGCAAGTCTCTCGAGGGATTCGGATACGAGCAGTACTTC.

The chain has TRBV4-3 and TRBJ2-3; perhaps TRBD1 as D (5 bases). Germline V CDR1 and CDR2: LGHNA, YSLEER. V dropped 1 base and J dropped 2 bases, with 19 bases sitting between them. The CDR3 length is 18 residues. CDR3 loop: CASSQAYRPAQNTDTQYF. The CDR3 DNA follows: TGCGCCAGCAGCCAAGCCTACAGGCCGGCCCAAAACACAGATACGCAGTATTTT.

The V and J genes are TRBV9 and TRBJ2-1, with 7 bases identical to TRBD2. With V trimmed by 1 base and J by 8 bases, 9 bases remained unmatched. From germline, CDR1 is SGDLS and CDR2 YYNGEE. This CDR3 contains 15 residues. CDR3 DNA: TGTGCCAGCAGCGTAACCAGCGGGATATCTGATGAGCAGTTCTTC. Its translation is CASSVTSGISDEQFF.

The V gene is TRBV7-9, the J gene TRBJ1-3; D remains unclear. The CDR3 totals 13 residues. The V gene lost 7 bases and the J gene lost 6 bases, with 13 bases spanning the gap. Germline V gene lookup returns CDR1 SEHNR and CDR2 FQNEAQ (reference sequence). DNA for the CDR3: TGTGCCAGCACCCTAAGTGGAGAAAACACCATATATTTT. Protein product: CASTLSGENTIYF.

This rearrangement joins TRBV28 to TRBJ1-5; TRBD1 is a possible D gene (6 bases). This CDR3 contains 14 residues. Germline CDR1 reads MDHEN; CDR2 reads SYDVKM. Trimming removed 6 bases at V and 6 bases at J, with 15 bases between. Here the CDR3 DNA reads TGTGCCAGCAGATCACAGGGATTCAGTCAGCCCCAGCATTTT. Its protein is CASRSQGFSQPQHF. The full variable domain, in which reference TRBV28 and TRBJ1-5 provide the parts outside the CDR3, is DVKVTQSSRYLVKRTGEKVFLECVQDMDHENMFWYRQDPGLGLRLIYFSYDVKMKEKGDIPEGYSVSREKKERFSLILESASTNQTSMYLCASRSQGFSQPQHFGDGTRLSIL.

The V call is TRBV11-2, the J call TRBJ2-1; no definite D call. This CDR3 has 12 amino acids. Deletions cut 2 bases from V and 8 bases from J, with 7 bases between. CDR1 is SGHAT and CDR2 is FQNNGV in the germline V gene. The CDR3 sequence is CASSLLTHEQFF. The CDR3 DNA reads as TGTGCCAGCAGCTTATTAACTCATGAGCAGTTCTTC.

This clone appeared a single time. CDR3 loop: CASRTQQGSGELFF. The CDR3 nucleotides are TGTGCCAGCAGGACGCAGCAGGGATCCGGGGAGCTGTTTTTT. The chain is built from TRBV7-2 and TRBJ2-2, with D possibly being TRBD1 (5 bases). The V gene lost 6 bases and the J gene lost 6 bases, with 14 bases spanning the gap. The V gene's germline CDR1 is SGHTA and CDR2 FQGNSA. The CDR3 spans 14 residues.

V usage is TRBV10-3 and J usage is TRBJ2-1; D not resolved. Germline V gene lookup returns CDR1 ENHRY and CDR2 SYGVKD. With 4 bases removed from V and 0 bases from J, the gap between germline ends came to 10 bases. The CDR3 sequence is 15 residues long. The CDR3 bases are TGTGCCATCAGTGGGTCTCCGAGCTCCTACAATGAGCAGTTCTTC. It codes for CAISGSPSSYNEQFF.

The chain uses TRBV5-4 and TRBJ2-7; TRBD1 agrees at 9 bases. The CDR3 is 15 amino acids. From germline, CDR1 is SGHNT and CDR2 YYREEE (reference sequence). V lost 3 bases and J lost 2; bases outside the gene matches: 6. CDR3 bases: TGTGCCAGCAGCTGGGGACAGGGCGTAACCTACGAGCAGTACTTC. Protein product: CASSWGQGVTYEQYF. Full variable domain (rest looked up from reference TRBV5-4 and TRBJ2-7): ETGVTQSPTHLIKTRGQQVTLRCSSQSGHNTVSWYQQALGQGPQFIFQYYREEENGRGNFPPRFSGLQFPNYSSELNVNALELDDSALYLCASSWGQGVTYEQYFGPGTRLTVT.

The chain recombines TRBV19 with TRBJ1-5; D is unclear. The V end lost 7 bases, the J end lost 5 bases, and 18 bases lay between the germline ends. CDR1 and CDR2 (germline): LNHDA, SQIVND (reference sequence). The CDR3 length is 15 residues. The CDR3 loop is CASTSREGVDQPQHF. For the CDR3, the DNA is TGTGCCAGTACCTCGAGGGAAGGAGTTGATCAGCCCCAGCATTTT.

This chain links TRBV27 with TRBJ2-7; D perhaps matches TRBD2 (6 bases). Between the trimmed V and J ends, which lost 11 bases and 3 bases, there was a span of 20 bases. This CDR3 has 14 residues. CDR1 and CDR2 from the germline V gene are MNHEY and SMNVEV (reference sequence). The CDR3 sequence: CASRTGGIFYEQYF. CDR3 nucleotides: TGTGCCTCTAGGACTGGGGGGATTTTCTACGAGCAGTACTTC.

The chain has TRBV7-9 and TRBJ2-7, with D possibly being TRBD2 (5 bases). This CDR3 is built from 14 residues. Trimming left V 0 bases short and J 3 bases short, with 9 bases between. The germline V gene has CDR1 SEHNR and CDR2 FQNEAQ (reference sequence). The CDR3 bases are TGTGCCAGCAGCTTAGCGGGAGCGGACTACGAGCAGTACTTC. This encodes CASSLAGADYEQYF.

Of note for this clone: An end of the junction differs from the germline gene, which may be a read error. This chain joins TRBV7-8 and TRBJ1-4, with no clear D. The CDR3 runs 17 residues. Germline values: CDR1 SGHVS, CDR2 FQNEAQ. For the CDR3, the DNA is TGTGCCAGCAGCCTAGCGAGAAACAGAGCAACTAATGAAAAACTGTTTTTT. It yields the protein CASSLARNRATNEKLFF. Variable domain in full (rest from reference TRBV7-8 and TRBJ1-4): GAGVSQSPRYKVAKRGQDVALRCDPISGHVSLFWYQQALGQGPEFLTYFQNEAQLDKSGLPSDRFFAERPEGSVSTLKIQRTQQEDSAVYLCASSLARNRATNEKLFFGSGTQLSVL.

The CDR3 bases are TGTGCCAGCAGCTCGACAAGGGGGACACACTATGGCTACACCTTC. Its protein is CASSSTRGTHYGYTF. The genes are TRBV5-6 and TRBJ1-2, with a weak D call TRBD1 (6 bases). This CDR3 spans 15 amino acids. The V gene's germline CDR1 is SGHDT and CDR2 YYEEEE. V dropped 3 bases and J dropped 3 bases, with 15 bases sitting between them.

This CDR3 reads CASSPRTGVGNEQYF. CDR3 coding DNA: TGTGCCAGCAGCCCCCGGACAGGCGTCGGGAACGAGCAGTACTTC. This chain links TRBV9 with TRBJ2-7; 7 bases align to TRBD1. The CDR3 loop spans 15 amino acids. Germline V gives CDR1 SGDLS, CDR2 YYNGEE. V shed 4 bases, J shed 5 bases, and the junction held 12 bases outside the gene matches.

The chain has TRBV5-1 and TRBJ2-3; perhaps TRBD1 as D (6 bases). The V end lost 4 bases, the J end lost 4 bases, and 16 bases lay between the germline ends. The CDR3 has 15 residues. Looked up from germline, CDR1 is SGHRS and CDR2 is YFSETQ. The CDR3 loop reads CASSANRVIADTQYF. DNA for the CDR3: TGCGCCAGCAGCGCGAACAGGGTCATTGCAGATACGCAGTATTTT.

The CDR3 DNA reads TGCGCCAGCAGCTTGGGACAGCTAGACTCCTACGAGCAGTACTTC. It is translated as CASSLGQLDSYEQYF. The chain combines TRBV5-1 with TRBJ2-7; possible D gene TRBD1, 5 bases. From germline, CDR1 is SGHRS and CDR2 YFSETQ. This CDR3 has 15 residues. V was clipped by 0 bases and J by 0 bases, with 10 bases between them.

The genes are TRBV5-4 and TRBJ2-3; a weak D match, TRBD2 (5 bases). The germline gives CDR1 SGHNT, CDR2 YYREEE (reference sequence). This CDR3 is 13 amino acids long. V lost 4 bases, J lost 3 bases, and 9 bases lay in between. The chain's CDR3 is CASSPGSTDTQYF. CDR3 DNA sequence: TGTGCCAGCAGCCCGGGATCGACAGATACGCAGTATTTT.